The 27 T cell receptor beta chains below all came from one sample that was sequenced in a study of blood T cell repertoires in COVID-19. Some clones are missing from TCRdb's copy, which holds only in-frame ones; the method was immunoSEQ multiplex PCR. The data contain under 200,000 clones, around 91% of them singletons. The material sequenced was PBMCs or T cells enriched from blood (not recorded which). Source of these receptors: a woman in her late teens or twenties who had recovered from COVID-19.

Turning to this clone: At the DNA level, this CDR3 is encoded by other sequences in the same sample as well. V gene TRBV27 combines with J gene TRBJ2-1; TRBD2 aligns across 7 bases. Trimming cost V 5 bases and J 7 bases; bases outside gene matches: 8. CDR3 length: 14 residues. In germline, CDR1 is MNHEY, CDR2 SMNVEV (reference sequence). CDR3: CASSLGTGGNEQFF. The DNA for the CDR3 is TGTGCCAGCAGTCTAGGGACGGGGGGAAATGAGCAGTTCTTC.

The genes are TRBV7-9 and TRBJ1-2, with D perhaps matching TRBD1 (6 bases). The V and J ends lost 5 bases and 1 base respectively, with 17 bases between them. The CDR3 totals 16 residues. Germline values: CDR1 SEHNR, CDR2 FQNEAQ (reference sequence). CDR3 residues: CASSARAGGGNYGYTF. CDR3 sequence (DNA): TGTGCCAGCAGCGCCCGAGCTGGGGGCGGTAACTATGGCTACACCTTC.

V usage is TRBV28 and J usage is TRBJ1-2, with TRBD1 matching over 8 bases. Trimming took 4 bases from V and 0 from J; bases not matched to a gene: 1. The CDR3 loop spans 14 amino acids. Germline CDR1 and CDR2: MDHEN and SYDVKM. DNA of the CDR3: TGTGCCAGCAGTTCAGGGGGCTCTAACTATGGCTACACCTTC. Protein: CASSSGGSNYGYTF.

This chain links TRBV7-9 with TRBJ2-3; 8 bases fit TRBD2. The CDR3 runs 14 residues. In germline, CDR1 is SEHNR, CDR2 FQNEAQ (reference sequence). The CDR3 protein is CGWIETSGTDTQYF. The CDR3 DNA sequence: TGTGGGTGGATTGAGACTAGCGGCACAGATACGCAGTATTTT.

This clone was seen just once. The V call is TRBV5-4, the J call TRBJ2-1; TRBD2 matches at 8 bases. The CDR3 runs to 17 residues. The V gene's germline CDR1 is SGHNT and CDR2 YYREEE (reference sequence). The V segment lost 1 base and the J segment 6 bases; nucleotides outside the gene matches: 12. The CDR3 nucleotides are TGTGCCAGCAGCTTGATGGGAACGGCGGGAGGTCTCAATGAGCAGTTCTTC. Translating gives CASSLMGTAGGLNEQFF. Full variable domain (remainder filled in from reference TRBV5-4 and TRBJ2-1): ETGVTQSPTHLIKTRGQQVTLRCSSQSGHNTVSWYQQALGQGPQFIFQYYREEENGRGNFPPRFSGLQFPNYSSELNVNALELDDSALYLCASSLMGTAGGLNEQFFGPGTRLTVL.

This CDR3 reads CASSLSLGVFALAKNIQYF. CDR3 bases: TGTGCCAGCAGTTTATCTCTAGGGGTCTTCGCTTTAGCCAAAAACATTCAGTACTTC. The chain links TRBV28 to TRBJ2-4, with D perhaps TRBD1 (5 bases). There are 19 residues in the CDR3. The V gene's germline CDR1 is MDHEN and CDR2 SYDVKM. The V and J ends lost 1 base and 0 bases respectively, with 19 bases between them.

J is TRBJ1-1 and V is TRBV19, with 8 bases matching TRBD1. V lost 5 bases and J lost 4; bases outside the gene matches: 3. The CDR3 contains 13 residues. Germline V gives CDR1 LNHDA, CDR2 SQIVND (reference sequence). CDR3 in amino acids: CASSRTGITEAFF. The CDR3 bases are TGTGCCAGTAGTCGGACAGGGATCACTGAAGCTTTCTTT.

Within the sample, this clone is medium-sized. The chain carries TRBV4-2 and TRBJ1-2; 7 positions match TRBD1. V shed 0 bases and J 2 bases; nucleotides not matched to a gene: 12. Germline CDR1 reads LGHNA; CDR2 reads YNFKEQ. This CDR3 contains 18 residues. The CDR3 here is CASSQEAGRGQRNYGYTF. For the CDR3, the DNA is TGTGCCAGCAGCCAAGAAGCCGGACGGGGACAGAGGAACTATGGCTACACCTTC.

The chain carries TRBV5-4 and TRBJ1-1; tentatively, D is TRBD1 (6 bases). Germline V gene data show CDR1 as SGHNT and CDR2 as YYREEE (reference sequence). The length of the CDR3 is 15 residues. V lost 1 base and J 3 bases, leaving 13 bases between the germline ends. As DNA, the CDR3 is TGTGCCAGCAGCTTGCCCAGGGGATATTACACTGAAGCTTTCTTT. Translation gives CASSLPRGYYTEAFF.

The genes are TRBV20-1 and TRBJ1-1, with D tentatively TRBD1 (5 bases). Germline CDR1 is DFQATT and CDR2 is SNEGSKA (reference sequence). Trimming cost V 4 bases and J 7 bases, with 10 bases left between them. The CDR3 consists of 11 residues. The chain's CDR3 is CSAKQTDEAFF. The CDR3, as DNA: TGCAGTGCTAAACAGACAGATGAAGCTTTCTTT.

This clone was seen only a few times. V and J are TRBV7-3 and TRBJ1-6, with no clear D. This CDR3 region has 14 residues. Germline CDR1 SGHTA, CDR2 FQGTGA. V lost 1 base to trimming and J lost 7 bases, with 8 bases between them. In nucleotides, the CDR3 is TGTGCCAGCAGCTTAAACCCCGGGAATTCACCCCTCCACTTT. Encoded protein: CASSLNPGNSPLHF.

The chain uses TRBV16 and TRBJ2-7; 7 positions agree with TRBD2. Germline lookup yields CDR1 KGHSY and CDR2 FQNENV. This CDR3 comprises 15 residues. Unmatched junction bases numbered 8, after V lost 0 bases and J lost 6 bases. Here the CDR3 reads CASSQSKGGGTEQYF. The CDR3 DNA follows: TGTGCCAGCAGCCAATCGAAAGGCGGGGGAACCGAGCAGTACTTC.

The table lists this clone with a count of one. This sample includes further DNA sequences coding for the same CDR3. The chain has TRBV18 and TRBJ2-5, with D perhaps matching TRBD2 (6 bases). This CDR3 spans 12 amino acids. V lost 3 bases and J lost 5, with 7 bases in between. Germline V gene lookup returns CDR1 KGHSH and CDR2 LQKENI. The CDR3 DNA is TGTGCCAGCTCACCCGGGGGTGAGACCCAGTACTTC. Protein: CASSPGGETQYF.

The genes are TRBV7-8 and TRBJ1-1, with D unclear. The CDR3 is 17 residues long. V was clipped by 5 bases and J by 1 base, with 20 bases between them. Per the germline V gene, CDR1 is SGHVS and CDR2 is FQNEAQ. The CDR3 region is CASSTLFAADPNTEAFF. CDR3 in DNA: TGTGCCAGCAGCACACTATTTGCGGCTGACCCGAACACTGAAGCTTTCTTT.

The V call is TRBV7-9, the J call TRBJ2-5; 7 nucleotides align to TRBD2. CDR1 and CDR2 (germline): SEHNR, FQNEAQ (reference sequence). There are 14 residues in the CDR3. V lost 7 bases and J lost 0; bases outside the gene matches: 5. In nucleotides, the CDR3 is TGTGCCAGCACCTCCCTAGCGGACCAAGAGACCCAGTACTTC. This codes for CASTSLADQETQYF.

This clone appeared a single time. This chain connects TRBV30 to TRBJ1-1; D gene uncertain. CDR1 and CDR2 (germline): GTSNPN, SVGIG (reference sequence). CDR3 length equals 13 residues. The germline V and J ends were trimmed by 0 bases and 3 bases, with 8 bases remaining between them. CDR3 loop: CAWSVLTYTEAFF. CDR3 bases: TGTGCCTGGAGTGTACTAACTTACACTGAAGCTTTCTTT.

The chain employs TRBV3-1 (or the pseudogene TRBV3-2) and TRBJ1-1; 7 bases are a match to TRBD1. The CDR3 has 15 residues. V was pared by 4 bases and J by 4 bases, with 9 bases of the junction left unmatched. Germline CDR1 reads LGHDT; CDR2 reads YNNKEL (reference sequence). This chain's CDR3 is CASSRLTGSFTEAFF. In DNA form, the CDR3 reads TGTGCCAGCAGCCGATTGACAGGGTCTTTCACTGAAGCTTTCTTT.

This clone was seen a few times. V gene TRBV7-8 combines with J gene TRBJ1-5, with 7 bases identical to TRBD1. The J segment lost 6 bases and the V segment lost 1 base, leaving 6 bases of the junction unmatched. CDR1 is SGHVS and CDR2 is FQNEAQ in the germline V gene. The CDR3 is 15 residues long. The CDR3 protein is CASSLEGAWSQPQHF. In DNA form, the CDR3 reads TGTGCCAGCAGCTTAGAGGGGGCTTGGAGTCAGCCCCAGCATTTT.

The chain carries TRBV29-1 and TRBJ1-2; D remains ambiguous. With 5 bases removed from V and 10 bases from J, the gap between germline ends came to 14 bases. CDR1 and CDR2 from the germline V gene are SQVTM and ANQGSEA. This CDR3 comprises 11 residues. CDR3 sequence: CSVRTRLDYTF. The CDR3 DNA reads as TGCAGCGTTCGTACGCGCCTAGACTACACCTTC.

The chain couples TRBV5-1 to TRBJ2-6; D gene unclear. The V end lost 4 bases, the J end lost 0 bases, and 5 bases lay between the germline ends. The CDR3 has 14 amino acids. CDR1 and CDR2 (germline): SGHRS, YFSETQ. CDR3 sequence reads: CASSLSSGANVLTF. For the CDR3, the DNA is TGCGCCAGCAGCCTGAGCTCTGGGGCCAACGTCCTGACTTTC.

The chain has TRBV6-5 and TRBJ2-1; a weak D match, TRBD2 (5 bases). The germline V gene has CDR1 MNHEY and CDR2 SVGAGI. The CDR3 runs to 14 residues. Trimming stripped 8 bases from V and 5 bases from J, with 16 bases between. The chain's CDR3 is CASDLVGLHNEQFF. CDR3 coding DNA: TGTGCCAGCGACCTCGTAGGACTTCACAATGAGCAGTTCTTC.

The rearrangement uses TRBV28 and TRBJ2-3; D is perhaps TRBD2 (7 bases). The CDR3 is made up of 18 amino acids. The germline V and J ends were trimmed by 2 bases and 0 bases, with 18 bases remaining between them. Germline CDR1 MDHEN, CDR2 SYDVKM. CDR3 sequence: CASSLGGAHTSSTDTQYF. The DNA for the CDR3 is TGTGCCAGCAGTTTAGGGGGGGCGCACACCTCTAGCACAGATACGCAGTATTTT.

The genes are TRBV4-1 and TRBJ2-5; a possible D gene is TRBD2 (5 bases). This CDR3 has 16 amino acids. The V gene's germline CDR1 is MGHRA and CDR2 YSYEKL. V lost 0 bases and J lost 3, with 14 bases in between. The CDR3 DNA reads TGCGCCAGCAGCCAAGAGAGGGCTGGCAGAAAAGAGACCCAGTACTTC. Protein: CASSQERAGRKETQYF.

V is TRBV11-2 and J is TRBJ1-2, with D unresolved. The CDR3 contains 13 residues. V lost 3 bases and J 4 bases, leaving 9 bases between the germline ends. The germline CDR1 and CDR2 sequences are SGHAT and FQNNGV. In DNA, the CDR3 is TGTGCCAGCAGCTTGAGGGTGCCCTATGGCTACACCTTC. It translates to CASSLRVPYGYTF.

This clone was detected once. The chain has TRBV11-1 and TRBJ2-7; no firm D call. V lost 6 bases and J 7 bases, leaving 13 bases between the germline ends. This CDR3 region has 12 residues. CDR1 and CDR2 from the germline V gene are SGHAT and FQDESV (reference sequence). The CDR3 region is CASSRHFWEQYF. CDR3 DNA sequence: TGTGCCAGCAGTCGACACTTCTGGGAGCAGTACTTC. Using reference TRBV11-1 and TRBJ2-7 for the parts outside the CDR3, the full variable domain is EAEVAQSPRYKITEKSQAVAFWCDPISGHATLYWYRQILGQGPELLVQFQDESVVDDSQLPKDRFSAERLKGVDSTLKIQPAELGDSAMYLCASSRHFWEQYFGPGTRLTVT.

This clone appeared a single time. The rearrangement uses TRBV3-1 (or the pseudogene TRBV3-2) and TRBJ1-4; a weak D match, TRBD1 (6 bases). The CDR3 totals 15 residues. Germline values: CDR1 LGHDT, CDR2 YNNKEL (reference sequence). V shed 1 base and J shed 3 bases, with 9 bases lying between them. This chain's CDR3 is CASSQGQGSNEKLFF. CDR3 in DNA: TGTGCCAGCAGCCAAGGGCAGGGGTCTAATGAAAAACTGTTTTTT.

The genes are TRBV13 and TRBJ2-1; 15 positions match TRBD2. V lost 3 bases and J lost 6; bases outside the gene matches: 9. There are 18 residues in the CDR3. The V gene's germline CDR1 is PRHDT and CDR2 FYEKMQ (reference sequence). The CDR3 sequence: CASSLRTSGRAVGNEQFF. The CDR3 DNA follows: TGTGCCAGCAGCTTGAGGACTAGCGGGAGGGCGGTGGGCAATGAGCAGTTCTTC.